These 31 T cell receptor beta chains share one sample of origin, sequenced in a study of blood T cell repertoires in COVID-19. The method was immunoSEQ multiplex PCR; TCRdb's version includes in-frame clones alone and lacks a portion of them. The sample contains approximately 110,000 clones, less than 75% of which appear only once. Sequenced sample: peripheral blood. The receptors come from a human donor with acute or convalescent COVID-19. The donor label of this sample is uncertain.

V gene TRBV28 combines with J gene TRBJ2-1; D is possibly TRBD2 (7 bases). Germline-derived CDR1 and CDR2 are MDHEN and SYDVKM. Trimming left V 2 bases short and J 0 bases short, with 11 bases between. CDR3 size: 16 residues. The CDR3 bases are TGTGCCAGCAGTTTAAGGGGGGGGAACTCCTACAATGAGCAGTTCTTC. It translates to CASSLRGGNSYNEQFF.

In the case of this clone: Other DNA sequences in the same sample also yield this CDR3. The chain links TRBV18 to TRBJ2-1, with TRBD1 identical over 7 bases. The CDR3 is 15 residues long. Germline-derived CDR1 and CDR2 are KGHSH and LQKENI. The trim removed 2 bases at V and 2 bases at J, leaving 3 bases unmatched. CDR3 protein: CASSPGQGAYNEQFF. Here the CDR3 DNA reads TGTGCCAGCTCACCAGGGCAGGGGGCCTACAATGAGCAGTTCTTC.

In DNA form, the CDR3 reads TGTGCCACCAGTGATTTGCACAGGGGGCAATTTATAGTTGATGAGCAGTTCTTC. Translating gives CATSDLHRGQFIVDEQFF. V is TRBV24-1 and J is TRBJ2-1, with 9 bases identical to TRBD1. J gave up 8 bases and V 0 bases, and 13 bases lay outside the gene matches. The CDR3 contains 18 residues. Germline V gene lookup returns CDR1 KGHDR and CDR2 SFDVKD.

This chain uses TRBV27 with TRBJ1-6; 10 bases match TRBD1. This CDR3 contains 15 residues. Germline V gene sequence: CDR1 MNHEY, CDR2 SMNVEV (reference sequence). Trimming cost V 2 bases and J 8 bases; bases outside gene matches: 3. The CDR3 coding sequence is TGTGCCAGCAGTTTAACGACAGGGGGCGATTCACCCCTCCACTTT. This translates into CASSLTTGGDSPLHF.

V usage is TRBV7-9 and J usage is TRBJ2-6; 8 bases line up with TRBD1. Germline V gene data show CDR1 as SEHNR and CDR2 as FQNEAQ (reference sequence). V lost 4 bases to trimming and J lost 0 bases; unmatched junction nucleotides: 8. This CDR3 has 18 amino acids. DNA for the CDR3: TGTGCCAGCAGCTCCTGGGACAGGAGCCCCTCTGGGGCCAACGTCCTGACTTTC. Translated: CASSSWDRSPSGANVLTF.

In this sample, this clone turned up a few times. The chain links TRBV5-6 to TRBJ1-2; 9 bases are shared with TRBD1. CDR1 is SGHDT, CDR2 YYEEEE, per germline. Losses at the gene ends were 4 bases for V and 2 bases for J; bases not matched to a gene: 3. The CDR3 consists of 14 residues. Written as DNA, the CDR3 is TGTGCCAGCAGCCAGGGACAGGGAAACTATGGCTACACCTTC. Protein: CASSQGQGNYGYTF.

The chain links TRBV2 to TRBJ2-1; D gene ambiguous. Per germline, CDR1 SNHLY and CDR2 FYNNEI. CDR3 length: 15 residues. Trimming removed 7 bases from V and 5 bases from J, with 18 bases in between. CDR3 loop: CASKQTPPKDNEQFF. The CDR3 DNA is TGTGCCAGCAAACAGACCCCTCCCAAAGACAATGAGCAGTTCTTC.

By share of the sample, this clone is medium-sized. The J gene is TRBJ1-1, the V gene TRBV2; D might be TRBD1 (5 bases). The CDR3 spans 14 residues. Per the germline V gene, CDR1 is SNHLY and CDR2 is FYNNEI. Trimming took off 6 bases at V and 5 bases at J, with 16 bases between the two ends. The chain's CDR3 is CASRGRTGGTEAFF. CDR3 nucleotides: TGTGCCAGCAGGGGAAGGACGGGGGGTACTGAAGCTTTCTTT.

This clone was counted only a few times. V is TRBV28 and J is TRBJ1-2; D call uncertain. Trimming cost V 4 bases and J 3 bases, with 9 bases left between them. Per germline, CDR1 MDHEN and CDR2 SYDVKM. CDR3 length equals 13 residues. The CDR3 DNA reads TGTGCCAGCAGTTCACAATCCGACTATGGCTACACCTTC. As protein: CASSSQSDYGYTF.

V is TRBV4-2 and J is TRBJ1-1; 11 positions match TRBD1. There are 16 residues in the CDR3. Per germline, CDR1 LGHNA and CDR2 YNFKEQ. The ends lost 1 base at V and 0 bases at J; junction bases unmatched: 1. The CDR3 is CASSQGTGGLNTEAFF. CDR3 nucleotides: TGTGCCAGCAGCCAAGGGACAGGGGGCCTGAACACTGAAGCTTTCTTT.

The chain carries TRBV5-5 and TRBJ1-1; the match to TRBD1 covers 9 bases. Germline CDR1 reads SGHKS; CDR2 reads YYEKEE (reference sequence). V trimming: 3 bases; J trimming: 4 bases; junction bases outside the gene matches: 1. The CDR3 spans 13 residues. CDR3 loop: CASSWDRVTEAFF. CDR3 nucleotides: TGTGCCAGCAGCTGGGACAGGGTCACTGAAGCTTTCTTT.

V gene TRBV2 combines with J gene TRBJ2-3; 8 bases line up with TRBD2. Per germline, CDR1 SNHLY and CDR2 FYNNEI. This CDR3 has 16 residues. J was trimmed by 0 bases and V by 6 bases; bases with no gene match: 8. CDR3 coding DNA: TGTGCCAGCAGCCCGCGGGCGGGGGGAAGCACAGATACGCAGTATTTT. Protein sequence: CASSPRAGGSTDTQYF.

This clone was recorded only once. The V call is TRBV2, the J call TRBJ2-1, with 7 bases that match TRBD1. Germline CDR1 is SNHLY and CDR2 is FYNNEI. The CDR3 covers 13 residues. The V segment lost 5 bases and the J segment 7 bases; nucleotides outside the gene matches: 5. The CDR3 coding sequence is TGTGCCAGCAGTATTGGGACAGTTAATGAGCAGTTCTTC. Encoded protein: CASSIGTVNEQFF.

This chain joins TRBV7-9 and TRBJ1-1; D is perhaps TRBD1 (5 bases). Trimming left V 2 bases short and J 0 bases short, with 7 bases between. Looked up from germline, CDR1 is SEHNR and CDR2 is FQNEAQ (reference sequence). CDR3 length equals 14 residues. The CDR3 reads CASSLQGMNTEAFF. In DNA, the CDR3 is TGTGCCAGCAGCTTACAGGGTATGAACACTGAAGCTTTCTTT. The variable domain in full, with the rest retrieved from reference TRBV7-9 and TRBJ1-1, is DTGVSQNPRHKITKRGQNVTFRCDPISEHNRLYWYRQTLGQGPEFLTYFQNEAQLEKSRLLSDRFSAERPKGSFSTLEIQRTEQGDSAMYLCASSLQGMNTEAFFGQGTRLTVV.

The CDR3 coding sequence is TGCAGTGCCAGTCCAGGGGGTAGCACTGAAGCTTTCTTT. Its translation is CSASPGGSTEAFF. The chain combines TRBV20-1 with TRBJ1-1, with 7 bases aligning to TRBD1. Germline trimming cut 6 bases from V and 4 bases from J; bases unmatched to any gene: 8. The CDR3 is 13 amino acids. From germline, CDR1 is DFQATT and CDR2 SNEGSKA (reference sequence).

The gene calls are TRBV3-1 (or the pseudogene TRBV3-2) and TRBJ2-1; TRBD2 is a possible D gene (6 bases). CDR3 length equals 14 residues. Trimming left V 4 bases short and J 9 bases short, with 16 bases between. Germline CDR1 and CDR2: LGHDT and YNNKEL (reference sequence). The DNA of the CDR3 is TGTGCCAGCAGCCGAATAGGGAGGAGGGCTGAGCAGTTCTTC. Protein sequence: CASSRIGRRAEQFF.

The rearrangement joins TRBV5-5 to TRBJ2-5; possible D gene TRBD1, 8 bases. V lost 4 bases and J lost 5, with 15 bases in between. The CDR3 runs to 14 residues. The germline V gene encodes CDR1 SGHKS and CDR2 YYEKEE (reference sequence). This CDR3 reads CASSRKQGGETQYF. In DNA, the CDR3 is TGTGCCAGCAGCCGCAAACAGGGGGGGGAGACCCAGTACTTC. The entire variable domain, with the rest obtained from reference TRBV5-5 and TRBJ2-5, is as follows: DAGVTQSPTHLIKTRGQQVTLRCSPISGHKSVSWYQQVLGQGPQFIFQYYEKEERGRGNFPDRFSARQFPNYSSELNVNALLLGDSALYLCASSRKQGGETQYFGPGTRLLVL.

The chain employs TRBV14 and TRBJ1-2; 7 positions agree with TRBD1. This CDR3 comprises 15 residues. With V trimmed by 1 base and J by 4 bases, 6 bases remained unmatched. The V gene's germline CDR1 is SGHDN and CDR2 FVKESK. The CDR3 is CASSQGLGGPYGYTF. The CDR3, as DNA: TGTGCCAGCAGCCAAGGGTTAGGGGGCCCCTATGGCTACACCTTC.

The chain is built from TRBV18 and TRBJ1-6; the D is unclear. This CDR3 region has 14 residues. Deletions cut 8 bases from V and 9 bases from J, with 17 bases between. Germline values: CDR1 KGHSH, CDR2 LQKENI. CDR3 sequence: CASAREGLGSPLHF. CDR3 in DNA: TGTGCCAGCGCCAGAGAGGGTTTGGGTTCACCCCTCCACTTT.

The J gene is TRBJ1-5, the V gene TRBV2; a weak D match, TRBD1 (5 bases). The ends were cut back, 4 bases at V and 4 bases at J, with 8 bases in the middle. Germline V gives CDR1 SNHLY, CDR2 FYNNEI. The CDR3 length is 13 residues. The DNA for the CDR3 is TGTGCCAGCAGTGTTGGGGGGAATCAGCCCCAGCATTTT. Translated: CASSVGGNQPQHF. The full variable domain, in which reference TRBV2 and TRBJ1-5 provide the parts outside the CDR3, is EPEVTQTPSHQVTQMGQEVILRCVPISNHLYFYWYRQILGQKVEFLVSFYNNEISEKSEIFDDQFSVERPDGSNFTLKIRSTKLEDSAMYFCASSVGGNQPQHFGDGTRLSIL.

V gene TRBV2 combines with J gene TRBJ2-7; D is uncertain. V lost 3 bases and J 6 bases, leaving 6 bases between the germline ends. The germline V gene has CDR1 SNHLY and CDR2 FYNNEI. This CDR3 is 11 amino acids long. The CDR3: CASSEYSEQYV. CDR3 nucleotide sequence: TGTGCCAGCAGTGAGTATTCCGAGCAGTACGTC.

This chain connects TRBV5-1 to TRBJ1-1, with D unclear. From germline, CDR1 is SGHRS and CDR2 YFSETQ. CDR3 length: 13 amino acids. Trimming shortened V by 4 bases and J by 6 bases, and 13 bases separated the two germline ends. Here the CDR3 reads CASSLGARAEAFF. The CDR3 DNA sequence: TGCGCCAGCAGCCTCGGAGCACGGGCTGAAGCTTTCTTT. Looking up the rest from reference TRBV5-1 and TRBJ1-1 gives the full variable domain: KAGVTQTPRYLIKTRGQQVTLSCSPISGHRSVSWYQQTPGQGLQFLFEYFSETQRNKGNFPGRFSGRQFSNSRSEMNVSTLELGDSALYLCASSLGARAEAFFGQGTRLTVV.

The chain combines TRBV11-2 with TRBJ2-7; 7 bases match TRBD1. Germline CDR1 SGHAT, CDR2 FQNNGV. The trim removed 3 bases at V and 2 bases at J, leaving 7 bases unmatched. This CDR3 region has 15 residues. This CDR3 reads CASSLNRGSPYEQYF. In DNA form, the CDR3 reads TGTGCCAGCAGCTTGAACAGGGGCAGCCCCTACGAGCAGTACTTC.

This clone has a handful of counts. The V and J genes are TRBV3-1 (or the pseudogene TRBV3-2) and TRBJ2-1; D remains unclear. Trimming removed 5 bases at V and 7 bases at J, with 15 bases between. Germline V gene sequence: CDR1 LGHDT, CDR2 YNNKEL (reference sequence). This CDR3 contains 14 residues. CDR3 sequence: CASSSGSIGNEQFF. CDR3 nucleotides: TGTGCCAGCAGCTCTGGATCTATCGGGAATGAGCAGTTCTTC.

CDR3 amino acids: CASRTSGGPQETQYF. The CDR3 bases are TGTGCCAGCAGGACTAGCGGGGGGCCTCAAGAGACCCAGTACTTC. The chain recombines TRBV6-5 with TRBJ2-5; 13 bases are shared with TRBD2. The germline CDR1 and CDR2 sequences are MNHEY and SVGAGI. After removal of 6 bases from V and 2 bases from J, the junction contained 3 bases not matched to a gene. This CDR3 contains 15 residues.

This clone was counted between two and nine times. This sequence joins TRBV24-1 and TRBJ2-6; unclear D gene. The CDR3 covers 14 residues. Looked up from germline, CDR1 is KGHDR and CDR2 is SFDVKD. V gave up 6 bases and J gave up 2 bases, with 7 bases separating them. CDR3 amino acids: CATSNAAGANVLTF. Written as DNA, the CDR3 is TGTGCCACCAGTAATGCGGCTGGGGCCAACGTCCTGACTTTC.

Only a few counts were recorded for this clone. The chain is built from TRBV6-5 and TRBJ2-3; TRBD1 might be the D (6 bases). CDR1 and CDR2 from the germline V gene are MNHEY and SVGAGI. Trimming pared 5 bases from V and 2 bases from J, leaving 14 bases between. The CDR3 is 15 residues long. The CDR3 nucleotides are TGTGCCAGCAGTACGCACAGGGACCTCACAGATACGCAGTATTTT. The encoded protein is CASSTHRDLTDTQYF.

The chain joins TRBV6-1 to TRBJ1-1, with D hard to call. In germline, CDR1 is MNHNS, CDR2 SASEGT. CDR3 size: 13 residues. The germline V and J ends were trimmed by 2 bases and 0 bases, with 4 bases remaining between them. The CDR3 DNA reads as TGTGCCAGCAGTGAAATCATGAACACTGAAGCTTTCTTT. Translated, it gives CASSEIMNTEAFF.

The chain couples TRBV30 to TRBJ1-6; 10 nucleotides align to TRBD1. V lost 3 bases, J lost 9 bases, and 5 bases stayed unmatched. The V gene's germline CDR1 is GTSNPN and CDR2 SVGIG (reference sequence). The CDR3 runs 14 residues. The CDR3 nucleotides read TGTGCCTGGAGCGCGGGACAGGGGAGTTCACCCCTCCACTTT. Translating it yields CAWSAGQGSSPLHF.

This clone was seen repeatedly, ten times or more. The genes are TRBV6-5 and TRBJ1-2; D gene uncertain. The CDR3 loop spans 13 amino acids. Germline CDR1 MNHEY, CDR2 SVGAGI. V shed 2 bases and J shed 6 bases, with 10 bases lying between them. DNA for the CDR3: TGTGCCAGCAGTTACCGGGTGGAAGATGGCTACACCTTC. It encodes CASSYRVEDGYTF.

This chain joins TRBV19 and TRBJ2-3, with 7 nucleotides matching TRBD2. The germline V gene encodes CDR1 LNHDA and CDR2 SQIVND (reference sequence). CDR3 length: 17 residues. The V gene end was trimmed by 5 bases and the J gene end by 2 bases; junction bases not matched to a gene: 13. CDR3 sequence: CASSPRPGLRSTDTQYF. The CDR3 DNA is TGTGCCAGTAGTCCCCGTCCGGGACTACGTTCCACAGATACGCAGTATTTT.